The 8 T cell receptor beta chains reported below all come from one sample, sequenced in a study of cytomegalovirus exposure and HLA in healthy donors. Both 60 Vbeta primers and 13 Jbeta primers went into the PCR. The protocol was immunoSEQ multiplex PCR, while the TCRdb copy is restricted to in-frame clones and leaves out a portion. This sample has some 170,000 clones, with roughly 81% found just once. The sample consisted of PBMCs. Receptors originate from a woman aged 18-29 years in good health and CMV-seropositive.

The chain combines TRBV5-1 with TRBJ2-5; no definite D call. V was shortened by 1 base and J by 2 bases, with 9 bases between the two germline ends. The CDR3 runs 14 residues. Germline CDR1 SGHRS, CDR2 YFSETQ. DNA of the CDR3: TGCGCCAGCAGCTTGTTCAACAGTCAAGAGACCCAGTACTTC. It yields the protein CASSLFNSQETQYF.

This chain links TRBV6-5 with TRBJ1-5; maybe TRBD1 (6 bases). The V end was cut by 5 bases, the J end by 0 bases, with 11 bases between. This CDR3 is built from 15 residues. CDR1 and CDR2 (germline): MNHEY, SVGAGI. The CDR3 region is CASSIGQSSNQPQHF. As DNA, the CDR3 is TGTGCCAGCAGTATTGGACAGAGTAGCAATCAGCCCCAGCATTTT.

The gene calls are TRBV11-2 and TRBJ2-7, with 7 bases aligning to TRBD2. Losses at the gene ends were 1 base for V and 2 bases for J; bases not matched to a gene: 8. The germline gives CDR1 SGHAT, CDR2 FQNNGV. The CDR3 has 16 amino acids. DNA of the CDR3: TGTGCCAGCAGCTTAGTGGCGGGCGGGGGAGCCTACGAGCAGTACTTC. This encodes CASSLVAGGGAYEQYF.

The gene calls are TRBV21-1 and TRBJ2-6; TRBD2, the table's D call, was not compared with the DNA. TRBV21-1 constitutes a pseudogene. This CDR3 has 19 residues. CDR3 DNA: TGTGCCAGCAGCAAATCGGCGGAGGGATCCCACTCTGGGGCCAACGTCCTGACTTTC. Its protein is CASSKSAEGSHSGANVLTF.

The DNA of the CDR3 is TGTGCCAGCAGCTTTCCACAGGGGGTTTCACCCCTCCACTTT. Translating gives CASSFPQGVSPLHF. The chain has TRBV5-5 and TRBJ1-6, with 8 bases aligning to TRBD1. V lost 2 bases, J lost 9 bases, and 4 bases stayed unmatched. From germline, CDR1 is SGHKS and CDR2 YYEKEE (reference sequence). The CDR3 sequence is 14 residues long.

The V and J genes are TRBV11-2 and TRBJ1-2; D is unresolved. Deletions cut 0 bases from V and 3 bases from J, with 11 bases between. CDR1 and CDR2 from the germline V gene are SGHAT and FQNNGV. There are 15 residues in the CDR3. CDR3 bases: TGTGCCAGCAGCTTAGAACTCGGGGTTTACTATGGCTACACCTTC. Translation: CASSLELGVYYGYTF.

The chain links TRBV5-6 to TRBJ1-2; the D gene is possibly TRBD1 (6 bases). V lost 3 bases and J lost 8, with 17 bases in between. The CDR3 extends over 14 amino acids. Per the germline V gene, CDR1 is SGHDT and CDR2 is YYEEEE. CDR3 sequence reads: CASSSGTPVEGYTF. The CDR3 coding sequence is TGTGCCAGCAGCTCTGGGACACCCGTTGAAGGCTACACCTTC.

This chain connects TRBV4-2 to TRBJ1-1; 7 bases agree with TRBD1. J lost 4 bases, V lost 1 base, and 6 bases had no gene match. The CDR3 is 15 amino acids. Germline assignment: CDR1 LGHNA and CDR2 YNFKEQ. The CDR3 sequence is CASSQGQGRATEAFF. The DNA for the CDR3 is TGTGCCAGCAGCCAAGGACAGGGTAGGGCCACTGAAGCTTTCTTT.